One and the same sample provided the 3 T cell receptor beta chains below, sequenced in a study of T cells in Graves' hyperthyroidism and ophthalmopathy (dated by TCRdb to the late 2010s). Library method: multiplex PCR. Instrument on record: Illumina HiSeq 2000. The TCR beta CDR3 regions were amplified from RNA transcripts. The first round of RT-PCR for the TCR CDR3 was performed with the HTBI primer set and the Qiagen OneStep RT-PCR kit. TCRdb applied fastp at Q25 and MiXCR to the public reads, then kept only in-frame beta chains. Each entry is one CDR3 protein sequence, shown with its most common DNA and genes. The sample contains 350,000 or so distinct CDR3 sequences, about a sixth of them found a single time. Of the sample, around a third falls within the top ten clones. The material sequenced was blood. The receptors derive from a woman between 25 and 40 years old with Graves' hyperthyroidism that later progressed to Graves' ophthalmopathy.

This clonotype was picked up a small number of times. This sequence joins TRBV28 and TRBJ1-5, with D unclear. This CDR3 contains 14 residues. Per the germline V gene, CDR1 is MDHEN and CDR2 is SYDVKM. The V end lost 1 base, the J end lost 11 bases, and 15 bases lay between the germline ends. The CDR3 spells CASSLFGGNLAQHF. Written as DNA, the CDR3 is TGTGCCAGCAGTTTATTCGGAGGGAATCTGGCCCAGCATTTT.

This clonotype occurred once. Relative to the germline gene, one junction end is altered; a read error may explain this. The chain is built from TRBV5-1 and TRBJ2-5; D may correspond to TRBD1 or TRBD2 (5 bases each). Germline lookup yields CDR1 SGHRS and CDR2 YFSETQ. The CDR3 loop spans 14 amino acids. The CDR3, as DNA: TGTGCCAGCAGCCCCGGGGCCCTCGGGGAGACCCAGTACTTC. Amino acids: CASSPGALGETQYF. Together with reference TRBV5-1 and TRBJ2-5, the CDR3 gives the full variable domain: KAGVTQTPRYLIKTRGQQVTLSCSPISGHRSVSWYQQTPGQGLQFLFEYFSETQRNKGNFPGRFSGRQFSNSRSEMNVSTLELGDSALYLCASSPGALGETQYFGPGTRLLVL.

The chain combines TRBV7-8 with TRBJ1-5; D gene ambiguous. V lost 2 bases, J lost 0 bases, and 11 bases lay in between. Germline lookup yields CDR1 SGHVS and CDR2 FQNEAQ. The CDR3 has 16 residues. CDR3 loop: CASSLYGRYSNQPQHF. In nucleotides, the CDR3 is TGTGCCAGCAGCTTATATGGCCGATATAGCAATCAGCCCCAGCATTTT. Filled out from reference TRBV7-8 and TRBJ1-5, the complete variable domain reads GAGVSQSPRYKVAKRGQDVALRCDPISGHVSLFWYQQALGQGPEFLTYFQNEAQLDKSGLPSDRFFAERPEGSVSTLKIQRTQQEDSAVYLCASSLYGRYSNQPQHFGDGTRLSIL.